A single sample gave rise to the 13 T cell receptor beta chains below, sequenced in a study of control samples from healthy donors and cancer patients. The method was immunoSEQ multiplex PCR; TCRdb's version includes in-frame clones alone and lacks a portion of them. Of fewer than 300,000 clones listed, roughly 82% were seen once; the top ten hold roughly 15%. The sample was PBMCs. These receptors came from a woman aged 55-69 years with lung cancer.

J is TRBJ2-6 and V is TRBV2, with D unclear. CDR1 is SNHLY and CDR2 is FYNNEI in the germline V gene. The CDR3 covers 16 residues. Trimming took 4 bases from V and 0 from J, leaving 10 bases between them. CDR3 sequence reads: CASSVNRGSGANVLTF. The CDR3 DNA follows: TGTGCCAGCAGTGTGAACCGTGGCTCTGGGGCCAACGTCCTGACTTTC.

This clone came up once. The rearrangement joins TRBV9 to TRBJ1-2, with a possible D match to TRBD1 (6 bases). The CDR3 consists of 12 residues. The germline V gene encodes CDR1 SGDLS and CDR2 YYNGEE. The V gene lost 3 bases and the J gene lost 5 bases, with 8 bases spanning the gap. The CDR3 protein is CASSGGGYGYTF. The DNA for the CDR3 is TGTGCCAGCAGCGGAGGGGGTTATGGCTACACCTTC.

CDR3 coding DNA: TGTGCCAGCAGCGTCGGACACAGGGGAAGCGGGGAGCTGTTTTTT. It encodes CASSVGHRGSGELFF. The V call is TRBV9, the J call TRBJ2-2; 7 bases line up with TRBD1. The CDR3 runs to 15 residues. Per the germline V gene, CDR1 is SGDLS and CDR2 is YYNGEE. J gave up 7 bases and V 2 bases, and 8 bases lay outside the gene matches.

The table lists this clone with a count of one. V gene TRBV5-4 combines with J gene TRBJ1-1; 8 nucleotides line up with TRBD1. The J segment lost 11 bases and the V segment lost 2 bases, leaving 8 bases of the junction unmatched. The CDR3 runs 13 residues. CDR1 and CDR2 (germline): SGHNT, YYREEE (reference sequence). CDR3 region: CASSFKAGGMAFF. The DNA of the CDR3 is TGTGCCAGCAGCTTCAAGGCAGGGGGCATGGCTTTCTTT. Full variable domain (rest looked up from reference TRBV5-4 and TRBJ1-1): ETGVTQSPTHLIKTRGQQVTLRCSSQSGHNTVSWYQQALGQGPQFIFQYYREEENGRGNFPPRFSGLQFPNYSSELNVNALELDDSALYLCASSFKAGGMAFFGQGTRLTVV.

CDR3 nucleotide sequence: TGTGCCAGCTCACCATTGGCGGACACTGAAGCTTTCTTT. The encoded protein is CASSPLADTEAFF. The gene calls are TRBV18 and TRBJ1-1; D gene uncertain. The V and J ends lost 2 bases and 3 bases respectively, with 7 bases between them. The CDR3 runs 13 residues. From germline, CDR1 is KGHSH and CDR2 LQKENI.

This chain joins TRBV5-4 and TRBJ1-4, with D possibly being TRBD1 (5 bases). The CDR3 runs 14 residues. With 5 bases removed from V and 2 bases from J, the gap between germline ends came to 10 bases. Germline CDR1 and CDR2: SGHNT and YYREEE (reference sequence). The CDR3 DNA reads as TGTGCCAGCAGTTGGGGCGGGACTAATGAAAAACTGTTTTTT. This sequence encodes CASSWGGTNEKLFF.

This sequence joins TRBV2 and TRBJ2-5; D perhaps matches TRBD2 (6 bases). Germline V gene sequence: CDR1 SNHLY, CDR2 FYNNEI. V lost 11 bases to trimming and J lost 2 bases, with 12 bases between them. This CDR3 is 12 amino acids long. CDR3: CASGVSQETQYF. DNA for the CDR3: TGTGCCTCGGGGGTCTCTCAAGAGACCCAGTACTTC. Together with reference TRBV2 and TRBJ2-5, the CDR3 gives the full variable domain: EPEVTQTPSHQVTQMGQEVILRCVPISNHLYFYWYRQILGQKVEFLVSFYNNEISEKSEIFDDQFSVERPDGSNFTLKIRSTKLEDSAMYFCASGVSQETQYFGPGTRLLVL.

J is TRBJ2-1 and V is TRBV9, with D hard to call. V dropped 3 bases and J dropped 6 bases, with 22 bases sitting between them. The CDR3 is made up of 17 amino acids. Germline V gene lookup returns CDR1 SGDLS and CDR2 YYNGEE. The CDR3 is CASSGAPDGSLGNEQFF. CDR3 sequence (DNA): TGTGCCAGCAGCGGTGCCCCGGACGGTTCTCTGGGCAATGAGCAGTTCTTC.

V usage is TRBV5-8 and J usage is TRBJ1-2; no firm D call. The V gene's germline CDR1 is SGHTS and CDR2 YDEGEE. The CDR3 runs 14 residues. Trimming took off 4 bases at V and 0 bases at J, with 10 bases between the two ends. The CDR3: CASSRTVTNYGYTF. CDR3 sequence (DNA): TGTGCCAGCAGCCGGACGGTTACTAACTATGGCTACACCTTC. Supplemented by reference TRBV5-8 and TRBJ1-2, the full variable domain reads EAGVTQSPTHLIKTRGQQATLRCSPISGHTSVYWYQQALGLGLQFLLWYDEGEERNRGNFPPRFSGRQFPNYSSELNVNALELEDSALYLCASSRTVTNYGYTFGSGTRLTVV.

This chain joins TRBV19 and TRBJ1-1; TRBD1 aligns across 8 bases. The CDR3 runs 17 residues. V dropped 3 bases and J dropped 4; count of bases not matched to a gene: 13. CDR1 and CDR2 from the germline V gene are LNHDA and SQIVND (reference sequence). The CDR3 sequence is CASSIGQGGGKGTEAFF. The CDR3 nucleotides are TGTGCCAGTAGTATCGGACAGGGAGGGGGTAAGGGCACTGAAGCTTTCTTT.

The chain combines TRBV28 with TRBJ1-3; tentatively, D is TRBD1 (6 bases). Trimming cost V 4 bases and J 0 bases, with 10 bases left between them. The CDR3 is made up of 15 amino acids. Germline V CDR1 and CDR2: MDHEN, SYDVKM. CDR3 protein: CASSSPTGSGNTIYF. In DNA, the CDR3 is TGTGCCAGCAGTTCCCCGACAGGCTCTGGAAACACCATATATTTT. Filled out from reference TRBV28 and TRBJ1-3, the complete variable domain reads DVKVTQSSRYLVKRTGEKVFLECVQDMDHENMFWYRQDPGLGLRLIYFSYDVKMKEKGDIPEGYSVSREKKERFSLILESASTNQTSMYLCASSSPTGSGNTIYFGEGSWLTVV.

This sequence joins TRBV6-5 and TRBJ2-5, with 7 bases aligning to TRBD1. There are 15 residues in the CDR3. The germline V gene encodes CDR1 MNHEY and CDR2 SVGAGI. The V gene end was trimmed by 4 bases and the J gene end by 2 bases; junction bases not matched to a gene: 7. CDR3 DNA: TGTGCCAGCAGTTGGATGACAGGGCGTCAAGAGACCCAGTACTTC. This codes for CASSWMTGRQETQYF.

CDR3 in amino acids: CASTTENTEAFF. The CDR3 DNA sequence: TGTGCCAGCACGACGGAGAACACTGAAGCTTTCTTT. The chain recombines TRBV2 with TRBJ1-1, with D hard to call. This CDR3 is 12 amino acids long. Germline V lookup: CDR1 SNHLY, CDR2 FYNNEI. Trimming shortened V by 7 bases and J by 1 base, and 7 bases separated the two germline ends.